The clone carrying this TCR beta chain was picked up one time. The record originates from a study of PD-L1 blockade in urothelial cancer. Assay used: immunoSEQ multiplex PCR; TCRdb lists only in-frame clones, some missing. The sample yields about 33,000 clones, 84% seen once. Sample time point: pretreatment peripheral blood. V lost 4 bases and J lost 6, with 9 bases in between. The CDR3 is 11 residues long. Germline lookup yields CDR1 SQVTM and CDR2 ANQGSEA. The chain employs TRBV29-1 and TRBJ1-2; D gene ambiguous. The sequence was collected from a man in his sixties with urothelial cancer. The specimen was PBMCs, collected around atezolizumab (anti-PD-L1) treatment. This CDR3 reads CSVGGLDGYTF. In DNA, the CDR3 is TGCAGCGTTGGAGGGTTGGATGGCTACACCTTC.